This TCR beta chain originates from a study of T cell changes during pregnancy in multiple sclerosis (dated by TCRdb to the late 2010s). Looking at the study overall: Changes in the T cell repertoire over the course of pregnancy were examined in this study in women with multiple sclerosis.

The CDR3 covers 12 residues, taking in both the cysteine and the phenylalanine. Only CDR3 DNA remains: 36 bases, in frame from the first base. From the germline V gene, CDR1 is SQVTM and CDR2 is ANQGSEA. The trim is 8 bases for V and 11 bases for J, with a gap of 19 bases between the germline ends. As regards this clone: It lacks a known antigen. Base quality data are lacking; no much larger clone is found one base away.

Library construction relied on the immunoSEQ multiplex PCR assay. What TCRdb holds here is the immuneACCESS table cut down to in-frame rearrangements. Part of the clones is not present; checked against another copy, under half of the missing clones reflect an unresolved V gene, and the others are unexplained. The sample includes around 72,000 clones, with 90% to 95% observed a single time. The ten largest make up over 2% of the sample. The sequence links TRBV29-1 to TRBJ1-5, with the D segment identity uncertain. The TCR originated in a female donor in good health, enrolled as a control in a pregnancy study. Specimen: peripheral blood, collected in the second trimester of pregnancy. The DNA sequence follows: TGCAGCCCTCCCCCCGAGAAAGAGGCCCAGCATTTT. Translation gives CSPPPEKEAQHF.